Here is one TCR beta chain with its context. CDR1 MDHEN and CDR2 SYDVKM come from the germline V gene. Trimming pared 2 bases from V and 5 bases from J, leaving 13 bases between. This CDR3 spans 15 amino acids. This sample is part of a study of blood T cell repertoires in COVID-19. Study context: Researchers got acute and convalescent COVID-19 samples from the United States, Italy and Spain.

Original data processing: Reference gene primer amplification gave estimated nucleated cell counts. The repertoire was sequenced with immunoSEQ multiplex PCR; TCRdb's copy has only in-frame clones and lacks some. V, J and clone size are those of that table, while D and trimming were read from the DNA. This repertoire shows roughly 250,000 clones, approximately 82% found once; its top ten account for over 1.5%. The sequenced material came from peripheral blood. V and J are TRBV28 and TRBJ1-5; D remains unclear. The receptor was derived from a woman aged 80 or older with acute or convalescent COVID-19. DNA of the CDR3: TGTGCCAGCAGTTTAAGGACTCTTAGGGATCAGCCCCAGCATTTT. It specifies CASSLRTLRDQPQHF. Full variable domain (outside the CDR3, taken from reference TRBV28 and TRBJ1-5): DVKVTQSSRYLVKRTGEKVFLECVQDMDHENMFWYRQDPGLGLRLIYFSYDVKMKEKGDIPEGYSVSREKKERFSLILESASTNQTSMYLCASSLRTLRDQPQHFGDGTRLSIL.